This T cell receptor beta chain was obtained from a study of monozygotic twins with inflammatory bowel disease (dated by TCRdb to about 2019). With respect to the entire study: The full study comprised approximately 28 monozygotic twin pairs: nine German pairs (four IBD-concordant, five IBD-discordant) and 19 IBD-discordant Danish pairs. Disease-associated traits were sought mainly through comparisons between IBD patients and their genetically identical healthy co-twins within discordant pairs. Each individual had, on average, about 151 000 unique TCRalpha sequences and 181 000 unique TCRbeta sequences available for analysis.

Regarding this clonotype: Its antigen target is currently unknown.

The full study reports these points: IBD patients had lower TCRbeta repertoire diversity, measured by the inverse Simpson index, than their healthy co-twins. No difference in repertoire similarity was observed between concordant and discordant twins, possibly owing to limited statistical power. Compared with healthy twins, IBD patients shared fewer clonotypes with other individuals, and the difference was most pronounced in patients with signs of disease activity. No single strong signal or clonotype linked to IBD turned up in the results, so the idea that one exists was not supported. Because patients were on differing immunosuppressive treatments, the repertoires may have picked up extra background noise and inter-individual variability. The analysis was unable to tell apart different T cell subtypes.

In the germline V gene (reference sequence), CDR1 corresponds to DFQATT and CDR2 to SNEGSKA. Including cysteine and phenylalanine, the CDR3 has 12 amino acids. Only the protein sequence is given. From each donor, a roughly 2.6 ml peripheral blood sample was collected into PAXgene tubes and stored at -80 degrees C. Without any T cell sorting, total RNA was extracted from whole blood using the PAXgene blood miRNA kit on an automated QIAcube. Peripheral blood from monozygotic twin pairs who were concordant or discordant for inflammatory bowel disease underwent deep TCRalpha and TCRbeta repertoire profiling using unique molecular barcoding. Smoking habits were recorded for all twin pairs, and each individual was classified as a current, former or never smoker. Libraries were constructed by 5' RACE. Preparation of each TCR library used approximately 4,000 ng of total RNA. For each sample, cDNA was synthesized in eight separate reactions using SMARTScribe reverse transcriptase. During cDNA synthesis, template switching introduced unique molecular identifiers that contained a 6-nucleotide sample barcode. Two nested PCRs of roughly 16 and 10 cycles amplified the TCRalpha and TCRbeta cDNA, and bead purification followed each PCR. Before amplification, the cDNA was treated with uracil DNA-glycosylase and purified using the QIAquick PCR purification kit. In the second PCR, Illumina TruSeq-compatible adapters and sample-specific barcodes were added. TapeStation and Qubit were used to check library quality and concentration, and around 5.2 ng of each library went into the pool. Sequencing of the pooled libraries was done on an Illumina HiSeq2500 single-index Rapid Run using custom sequencing primers and 2 x 100 bp reads. As for the original processing: MiGEC version 1.2.6 was used for UMI-based consensus assembly, which corrected PCR and sequencing errors. MiXCR version 2.1.1 handled V(D)J alignment, clonotype assembly and CDR3 extraction. To normalise gene usage, clonotype sharing and MAIT/NKT TCR abundance, the top 1000, 10 000 and 20 000 clonotypes in each sample were analysed. After downsampling to 27 000 UMIs, diversity was calculated as the inverse Simpson index using the vegan R package. Statistical testing used paired Mann-Whitney U tests on the discordant twin pairs and applied Benjamini-Hochberg correction for multiple testing. Each entry corresponds to one CDR3 protein sequence from reads that TCRdb reprocessed, and DNA is not given. For this entry, the V and J calls and clone size follow TCRdb and not the study's own pipeline. This sample's table carries some 160,000 distinct CDR3 sequences. Of the sample, 6.5% to 9% is held by the ten largest clones.

The receptor chain draws on TRBV20-1 and TRBJ2-7; TCRdb calls TRBD1, which cannot be checked without DNA. Sample: blood. The TCR comes from a human donor with ulcerative colitis or Crohn's disease, or a healthy co-twin of an affected twin (not recorded which). The CDR3 region: CSASGQTYEQYF.